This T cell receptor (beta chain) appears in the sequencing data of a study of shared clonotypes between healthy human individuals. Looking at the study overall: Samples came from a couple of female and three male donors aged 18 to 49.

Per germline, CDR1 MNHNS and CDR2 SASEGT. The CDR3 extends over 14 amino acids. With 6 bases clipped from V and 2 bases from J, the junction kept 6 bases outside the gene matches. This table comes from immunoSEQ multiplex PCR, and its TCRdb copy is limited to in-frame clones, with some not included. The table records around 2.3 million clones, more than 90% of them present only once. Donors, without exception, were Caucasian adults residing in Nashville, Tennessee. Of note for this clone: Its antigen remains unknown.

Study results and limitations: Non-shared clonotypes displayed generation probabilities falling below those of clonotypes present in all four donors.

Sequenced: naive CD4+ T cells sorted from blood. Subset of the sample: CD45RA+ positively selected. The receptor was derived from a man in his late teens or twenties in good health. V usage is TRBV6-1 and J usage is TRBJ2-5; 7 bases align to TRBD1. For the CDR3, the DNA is TGTGCCAGCAGCGGGAACAGGGGTCAAGAGACCCAGTACTTC. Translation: CASSGNRGQETQYF.